A selection of T cell receptor beta chains follows, all from one sample in a study of T cell clones after liver transplantation. Generated by immunoSEQ multiplex PCR, the TCRdb table keeps only in-frame clones and is missing some. Seen here are roughly 72,000 clones, around four fifths observed once, and the top ten hold 2.1%. Sequenced material: CD4+ T cells from blood, taken less than 50 months after liver transplant. These receptors were taken from a human patient who received a liver transplant. Some T cells may originate from the graft donor. The conserved cysteine and the conserved F or W are not part of the CDR3 here.

j_call v_call cdr3_aa
TRBJ1-1 TRBV6-6 ASSYSWQGSTEAF
TRBJ2-4 TRBV5-1 ASRPLAGGENIQY
TRBJ1-5 TRBV2 ASSELTPQGGSNQPQH
TRBJ1-1 TRBV9 ASSIDGGGTEAF
TRBJ2-5 TRBV2 ASSVDREGTQY
TRBJ1-4 TRBV5-1 ASSITGKELF
TRBJ1-2 TRBV18 ASSPDRGGLPGGYT
TRBJ2-3 TRBV5-1 ASSSLAGGSTDTQY
TRBJ2-1 TRBV29-1 SVAGSMGGSYEQF
TRBJ1-2 TRBV7-9 ASSFGWSDYT
TRBJ1-3 TRBV6-1 ASSAQGGAGNTIY
TRBJ2-3 TRBV4-2 ASSQVRLAGEDTQY
TRBJ1-3 TRBV6-1 ASSEAPAQRSTIY
TRBJ2-1 TRBV28 ASQKAGGTYNEQF
TRBJ1-1 TRBV7-8 ASSQNRGQSTEAF
TRBJ2-7 TRBV9 ASSVTGLVNEQY
TRBJ1-6 TRBV6-6 ASTLQISGTFH
TRBJ2-1 TRBV7-2 ASSPLHGGSDEQF
TRBJ2-3 TRBV5-4 ASSLYSLEDTQY
TRBJ1-6 TRBV6-5 ATLGRQVGSPLH
TRBJ1-1 TRBV5-6 ASSLIGSSNTEAF
TRBJ2-3 TRBV11-2 ASSLDWGSGTDTQY
TRBJ2-1 TRBV11-2 ASSSSGGYDEQF
TRBJ2-3 TRBV4-3 ASSQDVQSVDTQY
TRBJ1-1 TRBV7-2 ASSLSGGAVAEAF
TRBJ1-4 TRBV7-2 ASSLGAKNEKLF
TRBJ1-1 TRBV5-1 ASSLASGQSVKGTEAF
TRBJ2-2 TRBV5-4 ASSSTSGLTTGELF
TRBJ1-1 TRBV18 ASSPSRQMNTEAF
TRBJ1-5 TRBV19 ASSSEVTGRISPQH
TRBJ1-2 TRBV6-5 ASRLSGGSYGYT
TRBJ1-1 TRBV7-9 ASRLLSTPRTGTEAF
TRBJ2-7 TRBV7-3 ASSSGGGSYEQY
TRBJ1-4 TRBV19 ASSTRSETAKLF
TRBJ2-1 TRBV7-9 ASSPPPLKAGEQF
TRBJ2-5 TRBV7-2 ASSFPQETQY
TRBJ2-5 TRBV29-1 SVAQETQY
TRBJ2-7 TRBV4-1 ASSQDRGRGQY
TRBJ2-3 TRBV27 ASSLDPLAGVTDTQY
TRBJ1-4 TRBV6-6 ASRGRATNEKLF
TRBJ1-2 TRBV28 ASIGVRGGYGYT
TRBJ2-3 TRBV7-2 ASSPEEYFTDTQY
TRBJ1-4 TRBV5-1 ASSLGHGNEKLF
TRBJ2-2 TRBV18 ASSPRRPHTGELF
TRBJ1-1 TRBV5-4 ASSPGGGGEAF
TRBJ2-5 TRBV5-1 ASSLRETQY
TRBJ2-7 TRBV6-1 ASSRASSYEQY
TRBJ2-1 TRBV27 ARIRDDQF
TRBJ1-6 TRBV6-5 ASSYSRGTGLPLH
TRBJ2-5 TRBV10-3 AISEGGDMKTQY
TRBJ1-2 TRBV10-3 AIMGQGGSYGYT